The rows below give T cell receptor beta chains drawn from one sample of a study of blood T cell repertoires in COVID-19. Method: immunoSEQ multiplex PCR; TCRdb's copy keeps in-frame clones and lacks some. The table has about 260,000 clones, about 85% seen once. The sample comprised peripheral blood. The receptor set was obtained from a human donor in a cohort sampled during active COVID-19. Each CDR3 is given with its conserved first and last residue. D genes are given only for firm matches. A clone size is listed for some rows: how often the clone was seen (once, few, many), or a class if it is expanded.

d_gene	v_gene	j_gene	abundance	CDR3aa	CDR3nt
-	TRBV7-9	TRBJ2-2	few	CASSSSEVPGELFF	TGTGCCAGCAGCTCCTCCGAGGTGCCCGGGGAGCTGTTTTTT
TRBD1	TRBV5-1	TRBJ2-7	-	CASSLSGTGGVEQYF	TGCGCCAGCAGCTTATCCGGGACAGGGGGAGTCGAGCAGTACTTC
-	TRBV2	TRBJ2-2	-	CASSAYRGRGPGELFF	TGTGCCAGCAGTGCCTATCGGGGGAGAGGACCCGGGGAGCTGTTTTTT
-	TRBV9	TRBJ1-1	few	CASSVVMGGMNTEAFF	TGTGCCAGCAGCGTAGTAATGGGAGGCATGAACACTGAAGCTTTCTTT
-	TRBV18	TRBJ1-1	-	CASSPETAPFF	TGTGCCAGCTCACCAGAGACAGCACCTTTCTTT
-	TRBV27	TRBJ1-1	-	CASSFGGAMAEAFF	TGTGCCAGCAGTTTTGGGGGGGCGATGGCTGAAGCTTTCTTT
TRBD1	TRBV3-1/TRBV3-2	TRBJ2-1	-	CASSPGGFNEQFF	TGTGCCAGCAGCCCAGGGGGTTTCAATGAGCAGTTCTTC
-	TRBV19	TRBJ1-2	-	CASTLTGSNYGYTF	TGTGCCAGTACCTTGACAGGTTCTAACTATGGCTACACCTTC
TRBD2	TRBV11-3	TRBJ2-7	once	CASSLTSGRYDEQYF	TGTGCCAGCAGCTTAACTAGCGGGAGGTATGACGAGCAGTACTTC
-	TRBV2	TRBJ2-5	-	CASSVGVGARETQYF	TGTGCCAGCAGTGTGGGGGTGGGGGCGAGAGAGACCCAGTACTTC
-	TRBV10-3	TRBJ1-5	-	CATRAPSQNTPQHF	TGTGCCACGAGGGCCCCTAGCCAAAATACGCCCCAGCATTTT
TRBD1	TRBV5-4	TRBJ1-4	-	CASSKDRGANEKLFF	TGTGCCAGCAGCAAGGACAGGGGAGCGAATGAAAAACTGTTTTTT
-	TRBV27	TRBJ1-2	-	CASSLYQGYGYTF	TGTGCCAGCAGTTTATATCAGGGGTATGGCTACACCTTC
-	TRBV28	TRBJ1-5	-	CASTLPHQPQHF	TGTGCCAGCACCCTCCCCCATCAGCCCCAGCATTTT
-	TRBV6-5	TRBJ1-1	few	CASNRWNTEAFF	TGTGCCAGCAATCGGTGGAACACTGAAGCTTTCTTT
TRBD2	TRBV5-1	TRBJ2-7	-	CASSFTSGTIEQYF	TGCGCCAGCAGCTTTACTAGCGGGACTATCGAGCAGTACTTC
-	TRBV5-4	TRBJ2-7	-	CASSAGGSRSSYEQYF	TGTGCCAGCAGCGCAGGCGGGTCGAGGAGCTCCTACGAGCAGTACTTC
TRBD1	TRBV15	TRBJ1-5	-	CATSESGTAIIPQHF	TGTGCCACCAGCGAGTCCGGGACAGCTATCATACCCCAGCATTTT
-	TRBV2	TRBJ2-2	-	CASSVSFGELFF	TGTGCCAGCAGTGTGAGCTTCGGGGAGCTGTTTTTT
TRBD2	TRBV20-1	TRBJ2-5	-	CSGEREGTQYF	TGCAGTGGCGAGCGGGAGGGGACCCAGTACTTC
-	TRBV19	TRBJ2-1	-	CASSIRGNEQFF	TGTGCCAGTAGTATTAGGGGGAATGAGCAGTTCTTC
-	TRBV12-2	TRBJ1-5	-	CASRLTGLHQPQHF	TGTGCAAGTCGCTTAACAGGTCTACATCAGCCCCAGCATTTT
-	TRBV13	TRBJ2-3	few	CASSLRGYPSTDTQYF	TGTGCCAGCAGCTTAAGGGGCTACCCTAGCACAGATACGCAGTATTTT
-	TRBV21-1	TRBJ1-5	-	CASSPKGGHPEGNQPQHF	TGTGCCAGCAGCCCAAAAGGGGGACACCCTGAGGGCAATCAGCCCCAGCATTTT
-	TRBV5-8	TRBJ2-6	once	CASRPRGSGANVLTF	TGTGCCAGCAGACCGCGGGGTTCTGGGGCCAACGTCCTGACTTTC
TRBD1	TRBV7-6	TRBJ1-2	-	CASSSSGQGVGGYTF	TGTGCCAGCAGCTCCTCGGGACAGGGGGTAGGCGGCTACACCTTC
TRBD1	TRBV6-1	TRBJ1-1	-	CASSEYRGRTEAFF	TGTGCCAGCAGTGAGTACAGGGGGCGTACTGAAGCTTTCTTT
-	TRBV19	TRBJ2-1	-	CASTVEAASSIEQFF	TGTGCCTCGACGGTGGAGGCCGCGAGTAGTATTGAGCAGTTCTTC